Below are 21 T cell receptor beta chains sequenced from a single sample in a study of blood T cell repertoires in COVID-19 (dated by TCRdb to 2018 to 2020). The protocol used for the library was the immunoSEQ multiplex PCR assay. TCRdb retrieved this table from immuneACCESS and kept in-frame rearrangements only. Not all clones are present; in checked studies, unresolved V genes account for under half, and no reason is known for the remainder. Here the sample has about 300,000 clones; 86% occur a single time. Together, the top ten hold about 4.2% of the sample. Specimen: PBMCs or T cells enriched from blood (not recorded which). The receptors were gathered from a man younger than 40 who had recovered from COVID-19.

V is TRBV27 and J is TRBJ2-2; D perhaps matches TRBD1 (6 bases). V lost 0 bases and J lost 3, with 14 bases in between. The CDR3 loop spans 17 amino acids. CDR1 is MNHEY and CDR2 is SMNVEV in the germline V gene (reference sequence). The CDR3: CASSLSLHRVDTGELFF. DNA of the CDR3: TGTGCCAGCAGTTTATCCTTGCACAGGGTGGACACCGGGGAGCTGTTTTTT.

V usage is TRBV2 and J usage is TRBJ1-5; perhaps TRBD1 as D (5 bases). Germline V gives CDR1 SNHLY, CDR2 FYNNEI. CDR3 length equals 14 residues. The V gene lost 4 bases and the J gene lost 5 bases, with 12 bases spanning the gap. CDR3 sequence reads: CASSGGRLDQPQHF. For the CDR3, the DNA is TGTGCCAGCAGTGGGGGCAGGTTGGATCAGCCCCAGCATTTT.

The V and J genes are TRBV5-6 and TRBJ2-7; 7 nucleotides line up with TRBD2. J lost 3 bases, V lost 1 base, and 13 bases had no gene match. The V gene's germline CDR1 is SGHDT and CDR2 YYEEEE. The CDR3 extends over 17 amino acids. The CDR3 DNA follows: TGTGCCAGCAGCTTGACCTCACTTCAGGGAGGGGTCTACGAGCAGTACTTC. Translated, it gives CASSLTSLQGGVYEQYF.

The chain couples TRBV2 to TRBJ2-2, with 12 bases that match TRBD2. Germline-derived CDR1 and CDR2 are SNHLY and FYNNEI. The CDR3 consists of 15 residues. V shed 7 bases, J shed 7 bases, and the junction held 7 bases outside the gene matches. The CDR3 region is CASTSGGALGGELFF. The CDR3 nucleotides are TGTGCCAGCACTAGCGGGGGGGCCCTGGGCGGGGAGCTGTTTTTT.

The V gene is TRBV2, the J gene TRBJ1-3, with TRBD1 identical over 9 bases. This CDR3 contains 16 residues. The germline V gene encodes CDR1 SNHLY and CDR2 FYNNEI. V was clipped by 5 bases and J by 2 bases; unmatched bases: 7. The CDR3 DNA is TGTGCCAGCAGTATAACAAACAGGGGGCCTGGAAACACCATATATTTT. Protein: CASSITNRGPGNTIYF.

Notes on this clone: A read error may be the cause here, since a much bigger clone is one base away. This sequence joins TRBV19 and TRBJ1-6; no firm D call. The germline gives CDR1 LNHDA, CDR2 SQIVND (reference sequence). The CDR3 is 14 residues long. The CDR3 DNA reads as TGTGCGAGTAACGGGGTTCGATGGAATTTACCCCTCCACTTT. It specifies CASNGVRWNLPLHF.

V gene TRBV20-1 combines with J gene TRBJ2-5; D is possibly TRBD1 (6 bases). Germline V CDR1 and CDR2: DFQATT, SNEGSKA (reference sequence). Trimming stripped 6 bases from V and 11 bases from J, with 16 bases between. The CDR3 consists of 11 residues. DNA of the CDR3: TGCAGTGCCCCCCAGCCGCAGGGGCAGTACTTC. Translated, it gives CSAPQPQGQYF.

The chain has TRBV2 and TRBJ1-5; D gene ambiguous. Looked up from germline, CDR1 is SNHLY and CDR2 is FYNNEI. V lost 4 bases, J lost 7 bases, and 11 bases lay in between. This CDR3 region has 13 residues. The DNA of the CDR3 is TGTGCCAGCAGTGCTGCGGAGAGCCAGCCCCAGCATTTT. Protein: CASSAAESQPQHF.

This clone came up once. The CDR3 DNA is TGTGCCAGTAGCCCAGGGGGGAAGAACACCGGGGAGCTGTTTTTT. It encodes CASSPGGKNTGELFF. This rearrangement joins TRBV19 to TRBJ2-2; TRBD1 might be the D (7 bases). Trimming removed 6 bases from V and 1 base from J, with 12 bases in between. The CDR3 loop spans 15 amino acids. Germline V gene sequence: CDR1 LNHDA, CDR2 SQIVND (reference sequence).

The chain couples TRBV11-3 to TRBJ2-3; the D gene is possibly TRBD1 (6 bases). The CDR3 loop spans 14 amino acids. Trimming cost V 7 bases and J 0 bases, with 11 bases left between them. CDR1 and CDR2 (germline): SGHNT, YENEEA. CDR3 loop: CASTPGQSTDTQYF. For the CDR3, the DNA is TGTGCCAGCACTCCGGGACAAAGCACAGATACGCAGTATTTT.

This chain connects TRBV29-1 to TRBJ2-1, with 11 bases aligning to TRBD2. V dropped 7 bases and J dropped 3; count of bases not matched to a gene: 8. This CDR3 comprises 15 residues. The V gene's germline CDR1 is SQVTM and CDR2 ANQGSEA. The CDR3 protein is CSALPTSGGYNEQFF. The CDR3 bases are TGCAGCGCCCTACCCACTAGCGGGGGCTACAATGAGCAGTTCTTC.

This clone showed up just a few times. The genes are TRBV19 and TRBJ1-1; D perhaps matches TRBD1 (6 bases). Germline-derived CDR1 and CDR2 are LNHDA and SQIVND (reference sequence). V was shortened by 11 bases and J by 6 bases, with 16 bases between the two germline ends. The CDR3 is 12 residues long. The CDR3 region is CAVRGTLAEAFF. In nucleotides, the CDR3 is TGTGCCGTAAGAGGGACACTCGCTGAAGCTTTCTTT.

V gene TRBV19 combines with J gene TRBJ2-7, with D maybe TRBD1 (6 bases). The CDR3 has 14 residues. Looked up from germline, CDR1 is LNHDA and CDR2 is SQIVND (reference sequence). Trimming shortened V by 4 bases and J by 3 bases, and 13 bases separated the two germline ends. CDR3 coding DNA: TGTGCCAGTAGTACGGACAGAACTCACTACGAGCAGTACTTC. It yields the protein CASSTDRTHYEQYF.

The genes are TRBV27 and TRBJ1-1, with 8 bases aligning to TRBD1. Trimming at V came to 5 bases and at J to 1 base, leaving 6 bases not matched to a gene. CDR3 length: 15 amino acids. CDR1 and CDR2 from the germline V gene are MNHEY and SMNVEV (reference sequence). The CDR3 DNA reads TGTGCCAGCAGTCACACAGGGGGACCGAACACTGAAGCTTTCTTT. Its translation: CASSHTGGPNTEAFF.

The chain couples TRBV7-9 to TRBJ1-5; a weak D match, TRBD1 (5 bases). The V and J ends lost 5 bases and 4 bases respectively, with 12 bases between them. CDR3 size: 14 residues. Germline V CDR1 and CDR2: SEHNR, FQNEAQ (reference sequence). The chain's CDR3 is CASSLTGENQPQHF. DNA of the CDR3: TGTGCCAGCAGCCTTACGGGGGAGAATCAGCCCCAGCATTTT.

The V and J genes are TRBV7-6 and TRBJ2-1, with a possible D match to TRBD2 (7 bases). With 4 bases removed from V and 2 bases from J, the gap between germline ends came to 18 bases. Per germline, CDR1 SGHVS and CDR2 FNYEAQ. The CDR3 extends over 17 amino acids. The CDR3, as DNA: TGTGCCAGCAGCTCCGGAACAGGGAGGGCAACCTACAATGAGCAGTTCTTC. It specifies CASSSGTGRATYNEQFF.

The chain joins TRBV29-1 to TRBJ1-2; D call uncertain. Germline lookup yields CDR1 SQVTM and CDR2 ANQGSEA. The CDR3 contains 14 residues. Trimming stripped 2 bases from V and 8 bases from J, with 18 bases between. The DNA of the CDR3 is TGCAGCGTTGAACTGGGTCGGGCCGGGAAAGGCTACACCTTC. The encoded protein is CSVELGRAGKGYTF.

The chain employs TRBV3-1 (or the pseudogene TRBV3-2) and TRBJ1-4, with 7 bases fitting TRBD1. The CDR3 contains 14 residues. The junction had 6 bases not matched to a gene; V was cut back by 3 bases and J by 8 bases. CDR1 and CDR2 from the germline V gene are LGHDT and YNNKEL (reference sequence). CDR3 nucleotide sequence: TGTGCCAGCAGCCACCAGACAGGGAGGGAAAAACTGTTTTTT. Translated, it gives CASSHQTGREKLFF.

The chain uses TRBV3-1 (or the pseudogene TRBV3-2) and TRBJ2-1, with 11 bases lining up with TRBD1. The CDR3 contains 16 residues. Germline CDR1 reads LGHDT; CDR2 reads YNNKEL (reference sequence). J lost 4 bases, V lost 6 bases, and 8 bases had no gene match. The CDR3 coding sequence is TGTGCCAGCAGTCCCGGACAGGGGGCGGATTACAATGAGCAGTTCTTC. It specifies CASSPGQGADYNEQFF.

CDR3 sequence (DNA): TGTGCCAGCAGCCTCCACCGACAGGGTCGGATGCGAGAGCAGTTCTTC. Encoded protein: CASSLHRQGRMREQFF. The chain is built from TRBV21-1 and TRBJ2-1; TRBD1, as called in the table, went unchecked against the DNA. TRBV21-1 is labeled a pseudogene. The CDR3 length is 16 residues.

J is TRBJ1-1 and V is TRBV7-2; D unresolved. Trimming removed 1 base at V and 1 base at J, with 7 bases between. This CDR3 has 14 amino acids. CDR1 SGHTA and CDR2 FQGNSA come from the germline V gene. The CDR3 region has the DNA TGTGCCAGCAGCTTAGGTCCGTCGAACACTGAAGCTTTCTTT. Translated: CASSLGPSNTEAFF.